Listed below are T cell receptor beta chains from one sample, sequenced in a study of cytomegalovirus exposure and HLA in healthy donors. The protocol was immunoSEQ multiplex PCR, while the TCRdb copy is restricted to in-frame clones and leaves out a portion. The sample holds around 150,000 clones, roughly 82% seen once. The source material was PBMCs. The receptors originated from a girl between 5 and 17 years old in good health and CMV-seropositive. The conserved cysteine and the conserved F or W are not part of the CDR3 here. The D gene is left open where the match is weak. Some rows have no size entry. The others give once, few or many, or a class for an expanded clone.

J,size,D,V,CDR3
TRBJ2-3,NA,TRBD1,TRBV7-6,ASSLDRGTDTQY
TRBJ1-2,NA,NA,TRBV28,ASSPAGGANYGYT
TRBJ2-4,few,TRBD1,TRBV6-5,ASSRTGTVGNIQY
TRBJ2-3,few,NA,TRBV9,ASSVAPGPQGQY
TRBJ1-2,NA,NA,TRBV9,ASSVGQGNYGYT
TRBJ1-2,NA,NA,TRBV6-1,ASMTVLSGYT
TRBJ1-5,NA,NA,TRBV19,ASSISGNQPQH
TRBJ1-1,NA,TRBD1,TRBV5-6,ASSFLGQGSEAF
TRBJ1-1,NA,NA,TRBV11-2,ASSPGRGWNTEAF
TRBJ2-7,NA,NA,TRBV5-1,ASSFDSASSYEQY
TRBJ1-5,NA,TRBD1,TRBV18,ASSRTGDSNQPQH
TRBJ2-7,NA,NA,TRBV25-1,ASSEGTQTPYEQY
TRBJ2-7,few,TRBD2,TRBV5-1,ASSSSSGGARSHEQY
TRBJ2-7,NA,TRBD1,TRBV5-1,ASSLSTGGYYEQY
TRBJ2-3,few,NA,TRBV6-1,ASSGGGKSTDTQY
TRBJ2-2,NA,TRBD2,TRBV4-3,ASSQEAAGGPSGELF
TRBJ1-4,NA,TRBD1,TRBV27,ASSIQGANEKLF
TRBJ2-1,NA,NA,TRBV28,ASPPRRGDYNEQF
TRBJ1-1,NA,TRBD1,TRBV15,ATSRGSGTGNTEAF
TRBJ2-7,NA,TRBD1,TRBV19,ASSIGTGGYEQY
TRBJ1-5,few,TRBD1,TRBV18,ASSPSPTGNSNQPQH
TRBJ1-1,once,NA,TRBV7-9,ASSLDSGTEAF
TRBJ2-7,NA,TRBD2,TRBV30,AWSSWTSRYEQY
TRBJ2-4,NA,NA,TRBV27,ASSLAPPSQGAKNIQY
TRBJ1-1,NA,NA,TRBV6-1,ASSGRGGIDTEAF
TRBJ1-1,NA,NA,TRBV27,ASGRIWDTEAF
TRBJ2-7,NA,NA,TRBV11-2,ASSPSGGYEQY
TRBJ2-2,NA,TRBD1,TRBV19,ASDPGQGTTGELF
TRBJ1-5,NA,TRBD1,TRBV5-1,ASSYTGDSNQPQH
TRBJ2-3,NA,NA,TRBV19,ASPPPTRASTDTQY
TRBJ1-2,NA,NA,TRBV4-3,ASSPGGYNYGYT
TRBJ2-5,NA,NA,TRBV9,ASSVATTETQETQY
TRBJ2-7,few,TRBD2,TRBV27,ASSPRGGGYEQY
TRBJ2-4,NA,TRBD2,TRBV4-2,ASSQDRTTSGTAKNIQY
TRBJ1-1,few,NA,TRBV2,ASTVGVDTEAF
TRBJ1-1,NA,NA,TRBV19,ASSLRGGEAF
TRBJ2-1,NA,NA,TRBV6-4,ASSDSGTADNEQF
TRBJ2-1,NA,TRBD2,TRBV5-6,ASSKTSHEQF
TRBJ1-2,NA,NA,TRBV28,ASTGDYGYT
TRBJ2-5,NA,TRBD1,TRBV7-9,ASSLGDSQETQY
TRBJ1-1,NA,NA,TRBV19,ASRTGLNTEAF
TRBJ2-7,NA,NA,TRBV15,ATSRSLTGSYEQY
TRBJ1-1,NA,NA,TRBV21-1,ASSKVQGARSEAF
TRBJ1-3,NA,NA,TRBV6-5,ASRGKQVSGNTIY